A selection of T cell receptor beta chains follows, all from one sample in a study of OX40 agonist ivuxolimab in advanced cancers. The data were produced by immunoSEQ multiplex PCR, yet TCRdb's version contains in-frame clones alone and is incomplete. The sample holds 24,000 or so clones, roughly 88% seen once. Sequenced material: CD4+ or CD8+ T cells sorted from blood, taken in a trial of the OX40 agonist ivuxolimab. These TCRs come from an adult with an advanced solid tumor such as melanoma, head and neck, liver or kidney cancer. CDR3s leave out the opening cysteine and the closing phenylalanine or tryptophan.

V,J,CDR3
TRBV9,TRBJ2-7,ASSVEGSWGNEQY
TRBV5-4,TRBJ2-7,ASSPSITGGYEQY
TRBV28,TRBJ2-7,ASSLEGDEQY
TRBV7-2,TRBJ2-1,ASSLVAGGIEQF
TRBV5-1,TRBJ2-7,ASSSPGLQRGEQY
TRBV6-5,TRBJ2-7,ASKTGVYEQY
TRBV11-3,TRBJ2-7,ASSLGGYSSQY
TRBV10-2,TRBJ2-7,ASSESGGAYEQY
TRBV11-2,TRBJ2-3,ASSLRLTREGGTDTQY
TRBV7-9,TRBJ2-5,ASSPSMGFGASQETQY
TRBV10-3,TRBJ1-5,AISHSNQPQH
TRBV4-1,TRBJ2-5,ASSQIGTGGSETQY
TRBV4-1,TRBJ2-1,ASSQVSGTGAPYNEQF
TRBV4-1,TRBJ2-3,ASSQGIQGGYTDTQY
TRBV27,TRBJ2-3,ASSSGLASTDTQY
TRBV29-1,TRBJ1-2,SVEQVYGYT
TRBV4-1,TRBJ1-1,ASSQLDRGGTEAF
TRBV13,TRBJ2-7,ASSLGTSRAYEQY
TRBV10-1,TRBJ1-4,ASSVIRSTNEKLF
TRBV5-1,TRBJ2-1,ASSLSGRTQGNEQF
TRBV5-1,TRBJ2-5,ASSLGSGEETQY
TRBV9,TRBJ1-1,ASSVRGGTEAF
TRBV29-1,TRBJ2-7,SVVSGRARSEQY
TRBV10-3,TRBJ1-4,AISEWRGANEKLF
TRBV30,TRBJ2-1,AWKGYYGVDEQF
TRBV18,TRBJ2-7,ASSPSGLGGGPGEQY
TRBV5-1,TRBJ2-3,ASSLAGTSGADTQY
TRBV5-1,-,ASTWTGRTYEQY
TRBV7-2,TRBJ2-1,ASSLASSGYNEQF
TRBV4-1,TRBJ2-3,ASSQEGRGTDTQY
TRBV19,TRBJ1-2,ASSIQTVSDYT
TRBV18,TRBJ1-1,ASSPGTGSSDTEAF
TRBV27,TRBJ1-2,ASRFRGAGGYGYT
TRBV28,TRBJ2-7,ASSLTLQGLSSYEQY
TRBV5-1,TRBJ2-5,ASSLAGGETQY
TRBV12-5,TRBJ2-1,ASGTPGLVYNEQF
TRBV5-8,TRBJ2-1,ASSPGAISYNEQF
TRBV7-9,TRBJ2-7,ASSSTGVELYEQY
TRBV19,-,ASSMSGRPSYEQY
TRBV9,TRBJ2-7,ASSSTGSGEQY
TRBV7-3,TRBJ2-4,ASSLTGGVKNIQY
TRBV19,TRBJ1-5,ASSITGGGKPQH
TRBV4-2,TRBJ1-6,ASSLGQGELNSPLH
TRBV29-1,TRBJ1-1,SGQQGTEAF
TRBV5-5,TRBJ2-7,ASSPGWGLYEQY
TRBV9,TRBJ2-2,ASSSPGTGGTGELF
TRBV2,TRBJ2-5,ASSDTSGGPQETQY
TRBV23-1,TRBJ1-2,ASSQSCQGSYGYT
TRBV6-1,TRBJ2-3,ASIPAGGPIDTQY
TRBV19,TRBJ1-3,ASTTKENTIY
TRBV6-5,TRBJ2-7,ASSGQFGSETEQY
TRBV12-5,TRBJ2-7,ASGLGVSYEQY
TRBV7-9,TRBJ1-1,ASSPQGPTEAF
TRBV19,TRBJ2-6,ASTIPRAGANVLT
TRBV7-2,TRBJ1-4,ASSLGGYEKLF
TRBV28,TRBJ2-7,ASSLFRGLAGSLSYEQY
TRBV5-6,TRBJ1-3,ASSLSSGNTIY